The entry below gives a single T cell receptor (beta chain) sequence along with its context. Its antigen is as yet unknown. In the PCR, 60 Vbeta and 13 Jbeta primers were used. TCRdb's table, derived via immunoSEQ multiplex PCR, lists solely in-frame clones and lacks some. Seen here are around 190,000 clones, over 75% observed once, and the top ten hold 0.5% to 0.55%. This entry comes from a study of cytomegalovirus exposure and HLA in healthy donors. Study-level background: Out of 398 genotyped donors, about 76% belonged to the Caucasian-associated ancestry cluster. Whole-study findings and limits: It was reportedly the case that the classifier diagnosed cytomegalovirus status with high specificity and sensitivity.

The ends were cut back, 2 bases at V and 5 bases at J, with 15 bases in the middle. Looked up from germline, CDR1 is SGHVS and CDR2 is FQNEAQ. The length of the CDR3 is 15 residues. The chain links TRBV7-8 to TRBJ2-5; a possible D gene is TRBD1 (5 bases). This TCR was sampled from a woman between 50 and 59 years old in good health and CMV-seronegative. Sequenced material: PBMCs. The CDR3 bases are TGTGCCAGCAGCTTAAGAAGACAGACGAGGGAGACCCAGTACTTC. Residues: CASSLRRQTRETQYF.